These T cell receptor beta chains were read from a single sample in a study of blood T cell repertoires in COVID-19. TCRdb keeps only in-frame clones here, not all; method: immunoSEQ multiplex PCR. The repertoire holds 90,000 to 120,000 clones, around 89% seen once, with 4% to 6% in the top ten. Sequencing was performed on peripheral blood. The receptors stem from a man between 35 and 55 years old with active or convalescent COVID-19. Both conserved end residues are part of each CDR3. The D gene is left open where the match is weak.

TRBD2	TRBV29-1	TRBJ2-7	CSVRPTTSGGSEQYF
TRBD1	TRBV18	TRBJ1-1	CASLFRDSDTEAFF
TRBD1	TRBV24-1	TRBJ1-2	CATQGQDYGYTF
-	TRBV24-1	TRBJ2-1	CATSRGGDNEQFF
-	TRBV28	TRBJ1-6	CASSLGLVNNSPLHF
-	TRBV25-1	TRBJ2-1	CASSGQVNEQFF
-	TRBV10-3	TRBJ1-2	CAISPGVYGYTF
-	TRBV7-9	TRBJ1-1	CASSPLNTEAFF
-	TRBV27	TRBJ2-1	CASSLSPTGINEQFF
-	TRBV6-5	TRBJ2-5	CASNRVGETQYF
TRBD1	TRBV19	TRBJ1-5	CASRTRTGISNQPQHF
TRBD1	TRBV5-4	TRBJ1-2	CASSLQLGQGTHGYTF
-	TRBV29-1	TRBJ1-2	CISYDGGYGYTF
-	TRBV4-1	TRBJ1-4	CASSRIRGLGEKLFF
TRBD1	TRBV6-2/TRBV6-3	TRBJ1-1	CASSLGQGYRAFF
-	TRBV3-1/TRBV3-2	TRBJ2-1	CASGTKSSYNEQFF
-	TRBV5-1	TRBJ2-7	CASSFGKEYEQYF
-	TRBV10-3	TRBJ2-1	CAISAGGLSSYNEQFF
-	TRBV24-1	TRBJ1-1	CATSGLYRVGNTEAFF
-	TRBV19	TRBJ2-1	CASSEANEQFF
-	TRBV28	TRBJ2-7	CASSQGSTVQYF
-	TRBV27	TRBJ1-5	CASSPLLNQPQHF
TRBD1	TRBV4-3	TRBJ1-5	CASSLGTGDAQPQHF
TRBD1	TRBV5-5	TRBJ2-1	CASSLNRGVYNEQFF
-	TRBV5-1	TRBJ2-1	CASSLLGNPSYNEQFF
TRBD1	TRBV7-2	TRBJ1-6	CATGQGFYNSPLHF
-	TRBV7-6	TRBJ2-2	CASSLAGANTGELFF
TRBD2	TRBV7-3	TRBJ2-1	CASSLLAGGDYNEQFF
-	TRBV10-3	TRBJ1-5	CAISVGDRLDNQPQHF
TRBD1	TRBV5-1	TRBJ1-1	CASSPVFAGGDTEAFF
-	TRBV5-4	TRBJ1-5	CASSLFGQGQPQHF
-	TRBV5-1	TRBJ2-3	CASSLTPEADTQYF
TRBD1	TRBV28	TRBJ1-2	CASSSQGAGGYTF
TRBD1	TRBV28	TRBJ2-1	CASSPRQGEQFF
TRBD2	TRBV5-4	TRBJ2-5	CASSLRLAGQETQYF
-	TRBV18	TRBJ2-5	CASSPLVRETQYF
-	TRBV6-5	TRBJ1-1	CRVGGTEAFF
-	TRBV19	TRBJ2-3	CASSYLPSTDTQYF
-	TRBV15	TRBJ1-4	CATSRDRGQGEKLFF
TRBD2	TRBV7-2	TRBJ2-7	CASSLEGLAGREQYF
-	TRBV3-1/TRBV3-2	TRBJ1-1	CASSQEGTWGGKAFF
TRBD1	TRBV6-5	TRBJ1-1	CASSADPGGTEAFF
TRBD1	TRBV19	TRBJ1-5	CASNRGRGGVSNQPQHF
-	TRBV7-9	TRBJ2-1	CASSSGNRGFF
-	TRBV6-4	TRBJ2-3	CASSDRLESDTQYF
TRBD2	TRBV10-3	TRBJ2-7	CAISESTGGRKTYEQYF
TRBD1	TRBV5-6	TRBJ1-2	CASSTGQGPYGYTF
-	TRBV18	TRBJ1-5	CASSSAGFGNQPQHF
TRBD1	TRBV27	TRBJ1-5	CASSPGTGNQPQHF